This TCR beta chain was documented in a study of blood T cell repertoires in COVID-19. The wider study: Specimens from acute and convalescent COVID-19 originated in the United States, Italy and Spain. Nucleic acid was either cDNA or gDNA, and it came from T cells, B-cell-depleted T cells, or PBMCs.

The protocol was immunoSEQ multiplex PCR, while the TCRdb copy is restricted to in-frame clones and leaves out a portion. Seen here are over 110,000 clones, about 80% observed once, and the top ten hold around 3.8%. This clone has more than one count but fewer than ten. The germline V gene has CDR1 SGDLS and CDR2 YYNGEE. The CDR3 length is 21 residues. With 1 base clipped from V and 0 bases from J, the junction kept 17 bases outside the gene matches. The TCR was taken from a man aged 70-80 years who had recovered from COVID-19. The chain has TRBV9 and TRBJ1-5; TRBD1 agrees at 9 bases. The source material was peripheral blood. CDR3 bases: TGTGCCAGCAGCGTAATGGTGCTCCCCGAGTGGACAGGGGATAGCAATCAGCCCCAGCATTTT. Protein product: CASSVMVLPEWTGDSNQPQHF.